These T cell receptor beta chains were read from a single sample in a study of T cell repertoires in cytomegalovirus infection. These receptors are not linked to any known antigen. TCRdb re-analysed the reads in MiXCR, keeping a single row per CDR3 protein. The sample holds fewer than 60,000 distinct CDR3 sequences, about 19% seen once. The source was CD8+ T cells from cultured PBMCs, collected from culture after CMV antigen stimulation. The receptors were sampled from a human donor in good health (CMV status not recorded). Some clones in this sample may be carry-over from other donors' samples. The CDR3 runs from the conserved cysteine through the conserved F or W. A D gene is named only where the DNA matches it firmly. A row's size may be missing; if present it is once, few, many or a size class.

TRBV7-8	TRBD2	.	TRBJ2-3	TGTGCCAGCAGCTTAGGGGGCGGGGGGACCGCAGATACGCAGTATTTT	CASSLGGGGTADTQYF
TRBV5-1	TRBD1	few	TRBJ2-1	TGCGCCAGCAGCTTGGGGCAGGGGGTGTACAATGAGCAGTTCTTC	CASSLGQGVYNEQFF
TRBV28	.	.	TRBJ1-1	TGTGCCAGCAGTTTAGCGGAGAACACTGAAGCTTTCTTT	CASSLAENTEAFF
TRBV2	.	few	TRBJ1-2	TGTGCCAGCAGTGAAGTTGAGGGCCCGGCCTATGGCTACACCTTC	CASSEVEGPAYGYTF
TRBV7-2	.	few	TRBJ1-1	TGTGCCAGCAGCCGCCCCTCGGTCGAAGCTTTCTTT	CASSRPSVEAFF
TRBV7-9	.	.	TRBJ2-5	TGTGCCAGCAGCATCACTAGCCCCCAAGAGACCCAGTACTTC	CASSITSPQETQYF
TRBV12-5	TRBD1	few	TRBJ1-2	TGTGCTAGTGCGCGGGACAGCCTTCCCTATGGCTACACCTTC	CASARDSLPYGYTF
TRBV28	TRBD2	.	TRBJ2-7	TGTGCCAGCAGTCAGCTACTAGCGGGGGACTCCTACGAGCAGTACTTC	CASSQLLAGDSYEQYF
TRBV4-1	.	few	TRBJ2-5	TGCGCCAGCAGCCAAGACCCAGGGGTAACGGAGACCCAGTACTTC	CASSQDPGVTETQYF
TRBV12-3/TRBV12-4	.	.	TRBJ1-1	TGTGCCAGCAGTGGATTTTCGCCCGAATTT	CASSGFSPEF
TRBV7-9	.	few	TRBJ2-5	TGTGCCAGCAGCTCCGGACATCAAGAGACCCAGTACTTC	CASSSGHQETQYF
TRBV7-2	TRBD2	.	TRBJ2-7	TGTGCCAGCAGCTTGGGGGGGACCCGTGGGAACGAGCAGTACTTC	CASSLGGTRGNEQYF
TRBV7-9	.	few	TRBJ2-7	TGTGCCAGCAGCTCGCGGACAGATACCTACGAGCAGTACTTC	CASSSRTDTYEQYF
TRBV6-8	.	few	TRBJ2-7	TGTGCCAGCAGTCTCTCCAGGGCCTACGAGCAGTACTTC	CASSLSRAYEQYF
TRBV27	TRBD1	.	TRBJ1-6	TGTGCCAGCAGTCCCCGGGACAGGGGTGGTTCACCCCTCCACTTT	CASSPRDRGGSPLHF
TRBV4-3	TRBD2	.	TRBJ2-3	TGCGCCAGCAGGCTCAGCGGGGGGGCCGTGGATACGCAGTATTTT	CASRLSGGAVDTQYF
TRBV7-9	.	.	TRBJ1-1	TGTGCCAGCAGCTTAGCGCGGTACGGTAGGGGCCCCATGAACACTGAAGCTTTCTTT	CASSLARYGRGPMNTEAFF
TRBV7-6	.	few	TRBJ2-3	TGTGCCAGCAGCCTCGCATCGGGGGGCGCAGATACGCAGTATTTT	CASSLASGGADTQYF
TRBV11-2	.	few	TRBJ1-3	TGTGCCAGCAGCTTAGATACGGGGGTCCACCACACCATATATTTT	CASSLDTGVHHTIYF
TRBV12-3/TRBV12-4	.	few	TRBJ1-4	TGTGCCAGCACCTCACAGAGGTCTAATGAAAAACTGTTTTTT	CASTSQRSNEKLFF
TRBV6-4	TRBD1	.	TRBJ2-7	TGTGCCAGCAGTACCAAGGACAGGGGAGCATACGAGCAGTACTTC	CASSTKDRGAYEQYF
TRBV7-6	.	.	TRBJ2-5	TGTGCCAGCAGCTCGGAATGGAGCCAAGAGACCCAGTACTTC	CASSSEWSQETQYF
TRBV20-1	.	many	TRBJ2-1	TGCAGTGCTAGAGATTTGACGGGTGGGGTTGAGCAGTTCTTC	CSARDLTGGVEQFF
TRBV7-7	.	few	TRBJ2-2	TGTGCTAGCAGCCCACCGGGGGCCTCGAACACCGGGGAGCTGTTTTTT	CASSPPGASNTGELFF
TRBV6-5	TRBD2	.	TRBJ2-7	TGTGCCAGCAGTTATTTGGCGGGGGGAACCTACGAGCAGTACTTC	CASSYLAGGTYEQYF
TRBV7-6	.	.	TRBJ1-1	TGTGCCAGCAGCCGCAGGGGAGGAACTGAAGCTTTCTTT	CASSRRGGTEAFF